This entry is about one TCR beta chain. TCR beta sequencing was performed on blood CD8+ and CD4+ T cells. The record originates from a study of CD8 T cells in Susac syndrome. RNA amounts of roughly 0.45 to 1 ug underwent reverse transcription with random hexamers. Across 54 Vbeta and 13 Jbeta, TCR beta CDR3 was amplified with immunoSEQ multiplex PCR. One entry per CDR3 protein results from TCRdb running MiXCR on the immunoSEQ multiplex PCR reads. The data hold over 95,000 distinct CDR3 sequences, with around nine tenths observed a single time. Looked up from germline, CDR1 is DFQATT and CDR2 is SNEGSKA (reference sequence). V was pared by 5 bases and J by 6 bases, with 13 bases of the junction left unmatched. The CDR3 has 14 residues.

Input material: CD4+ T cells from PBMCs. The TCR sequence derives from a human donor in good health. This chain uses TRBV20-1 with TRBJ2-7; 7 positions agree with TRBD1. CDR3 amino acids: CSAATGTASAEQYF. The CDR3 DNA follows: TGCAGTGCTGCAACCGGGACAGCAAGCGCCGAGCAGTACTTC.